This entry describes one TCR beta chain. The data derive from a study of blood T cell repertoires in COVID-19. Some clones are missing from TCRdb's copy, which holds only in-frame ones; the method was immunoSEQ multiplex PCR. The sample records under 200,000 clones, 79% being singletons. Participants' reported clinical history set cohort assignment. CDR1 SGHAT and CDR2 FQNNGV come from the germline V gene. The junction had 5 bases not matched to a gene; V was cut back by 5 bases and J by 4 bases. This CDR3 is 14 amino acids long. The TCR sequence derives from an older woman in a cohort exposed to, infected with or recovered from COVID-19 (not recorded which). V gene TRBV11-2 combines with J gene TRBJ1-2, with 9 bases that match TRBD1. The specimen sequenced was PBMCs or T cells enriched from blood (not recorded which). The CDR3 region has the DNA TGTGCCAGCAGCCCCTCGACAGGGGGCTATGGCTACACCTTC. It specifies CASSPSTGGYGYTF.